The sequence of this T cell receptor beta chain was determined in a study of technical replicates of blood from several donors. CDR3 length: 17 residues. Trimming left V 0 bases short and J 1 base short, with 11 bases between. Germline V gives CDR1 SGHTS, CDR2 YDEGEE. Clones were sequenced by immunoSEQ multiplex PCR, and TCRdb holds only the in-frame ones, with some missing. The sample consists of more than 90,000 clones, approximately 96% of them appearing once. The receptor comes from a human donor in good health. The chain carries TRBV5-8 and TRBJ2-6, with no clear D. Sequenced sample: T cells isolated from PBMCs. The CDR3 sequence is CASSLGRPISGANVLTF. In DNA, the CDR3 is TGTGCCAGCAGCTTGGGCAGGCCGATTTCTGGGGCCAACGTCCTGACTTTC.